A selection of T cell receptor beta chains follows, all from one sample in a study of shared clonotypes between healthy human individuals. Assay: immunoSEQ multiplex PCR; the TCRdb copy retains only in-frame clones and omits some. The profile shows around 300,000 clones, more than 75% of them singletons. The specimen was memory CD8+ T cells sorted from blood. The receptors derive from a man aged 18 to 29 in good health. CDR3s include the opening cysteine and the closing phenylalanine or tryptophan. D genes are given only for firm matches. The size of a clone is reported for some rows only, either as once, few or many, or as a class for expanded clones.

cdr3_length j_call v_call clone_size d_call cdr3_nt cdr3_aa
11 TRBJ1-4 TRBV2 . . TGTGCCAGTCAGGGTTATGAAAAACTGTTTTTT CASQGYEKLFF
14 TRBJ1-2 TRBV30 . . TGTGCCTGGACCCCGCCCGGGTTGAACTATGGCTACACCTTC CAWTPPGLNYGYTF
13 TRBJ1-1 TRBV14 . TRBD1 TGTGCCAGCCGTAGGACAGGGTGGCCTGAAGCTTTCTTT CASRRTGWPEAFF
15 TRBJ1-5 TRBV6-1 . . TGTGCCAGCAGTGAAGAAGAGGGTCGCAATCAGCCCCAGCATTTT CASSEEEGRNQPQHF
19 TRBJ2-3 TRBV7-9 . . TGTGCCAGCAGCACCGACCCCGGGGAGAAGGTTGTGGAGACAGATACGCAGTATTTT CASSTDPGEKVVETDTQYF
12 TRBJ2-2 TRBV27 . . TGTGCCAGCAGTTTATCGTCCGGGGAGCTGTTTTTT CASSLSSGELFF
14 TRBJ1-5 TRBV27 . . TGTGCCAGCAGACCCGGACAGTTCAATCAGCCCCAGCATTTT CASRPGQFNQPQHF
15 TRBJ1-1 TRBV5-4 . TRBD1 TGTGCCAGCAGCTTCCGGGACAGGGGGAACACTGAAGCTTTCTTT CASSFRDRGNTEAFF
13 TRBJ1-2 TRBV7-9 . . TGTGCCAGCAGCTCTTTTGGGGGGTATGGCTACACCTTC CASSSFGGYGYTF
13 TRBJ2-2 TRBV29-1 . . TGCAGCGTTGAGAGCGAGCACACCGGGGAGCTGTTTTTT CSVESEHTGELFF
14 TRBJ2-5 TRBV5-4 . . TGTGCCAGCAGCTCCTGGACCGACCAAGAGACCCAGTACTTC CASSSWTDQETQYF
15 TRBJ1-1 TRBV4-1 . . TGCGCCAGCAGCCAACCCGGACAGTCCAGAACTGAAGCTTTCTTT CASSQPGQSRTEAFF
15 TRBJ2-3 TRBV10-1 . . TGCGCCAGCAGTGAGTTAACCGGGCCCACAGATACGCAGTATTTT CASSELTGPTDTQYF
12 TRBJ2-7 TRBV6-5 . . TGTGCCAGCAGTTTACAGGTCTACGAGCAGTACTTC CASSLQVYEQYF
19 TRBJ2-1 TRBV7-9 . TRBD2 TGTGCCAGCAGCTCGCCGAAGCCCGTAGCGGGAGGACCCTACAATGAGCAGTTCTTC CASSSPKPVAGGPYNEQFF
13 TRBJ1-1 TRBV6-5 few TRBD1 TGTGCCAGACAGGGGATTATGAACACTGAAGCTTTCTTT CARQGIMNTEAFF
15 TRBJ2-1 TRBV27 . TRBD2 TGTGCCAGCAGCTACTGGGGGGGTGGGTACAATGAGCAGTTCTTC CASSYWGGGYNEQFF
13 TRBJ2-3 TRBV28 once . TGTGCCAGCAGTTTGGGGGGCGGGAGTTCGCAGTATTTT CASSLGGGSSQYF
15 TRBJ1-5 TRBV7-9 many . TGTGCCAGCAGCATTACCGGGCCCGGGGATCAGCCCCAGCATTTT CASSITGPGDQPQHF
17 TRBJ2-2 TRBV7-9 . . TGTGCCAGCAGCTTTTTTGCTGGGACCGCAGGGACCGGGGAGCTGTTTTTT CASSFFAGTAGTGELFF
15 TRBJ1-3 TRBV9 . . TGTGCCAGCAGCGTAGGAGCGAGTGATGGAAACACCATATATTTT CASSVGASDGNTIYF
14 TRBJ1-1 TRBV19 . . TGTGCCAGTAGTATAGACGGGAACGTCGCTGAAGCTTTCTTT CASSIDGNVAEAFF
13 TRBJ1-2 TRBV30 . . TGTGCCTGGAGTGGGGACGAGGACTATGGCTACACCTTC CAWSGDEDYGYTF
14 TRBJ2-2 TRBV9 . TRBD2 TGTGCCAGCAGCCCCTACGGGGGGGTCGGGGAGCTGTTTTTT CASSPYGGVGELFF
14 TRBJ1-3 TRBV5-6 . . TGTGCCAGCAGCTATCAGTACTCTGGAAACACCATATATTTT CASSYQYSGNTIYF
11 TRBJ2-2 TRBV6-5 few . TGTGCCAGCAGTTACGGCGGGGAGCTGTTTTTT CASSYGGELFF
16 TRBJ1-1 TRBV5-1 . TRBD1 TGCGCCAGCAGCTTCGTGGGACAGGGGCCGAACACTGAAGCTTTCTTT CASSFVGQGPNTEAFF
13 TRBJ1-3 TRBV2 . . TGTGCCAGCACCTGGGTTGAGGGAAACACCATATATTTT CASTWVEGNTIYF
14 TRBJ1-2 TRBV10-3 . . TGTGCCATCAGTGTGAATGTACAGAACTATGGCTACACCTTC CAISVNVQNYGYTF
12 TRBJ2-2 TRBV10-1 . . TGCGCCAGCAGTGAGTGGGATCCTGGGCTGTTTTTT CASSEWDPGLFF
15 TRBJ2-7 TRBV5-1 . . TGCGCCAGCAGCCTGGTCTGGGGCGGGGACAACGAGCAGTACTTC CASSLVWGGDNEQYF
15 TRBJ2-1 TRBV5-4 . TRBD2 TGTGCCAGCAGCTCCCTAGCGGGGGGGACGAATGAGCAGTTCTTC CASSSLAGGTNEQFF
14 TRBJ1-6 TRBV12-2 . . TGTGCAAGTCGGCGGACAGGGCAACCTTCACCCCTCCACTTT CASRRTGQPSPLHF
14 TRBJ1-2 TRBV9 . . TGTGCCAGCAGCGTAGCAGGCACGCCCTATGGCTACACCTTC CASSVAGTPYGYTF
15 TRBJ2-2 TRBV4-3 . . TGCGCCAGCAGCTTGGACGGATCGAACACCGGGGAGCTGTTTTTT CASSLDGSNTGELFF
13 TRBJ1-6 TRBV9 . TRBD1 TGTGCCAGCAGTCAGGGGGCGGATTCACCCCTCCACTTT CASSQGADSPLHF
13 TRBJ2-5 TRBV6-1 . . TGTGCCAGCAGTGAAGCGGTGGTAGAGACCCAGTACTTC CASSEAVVETQYF
15 TRBJ2-2 TRBV6-5 once . TGTGCCAGCAGTTACGTGGGGGGGAACACCGGGGAGCTGTTTTTT CASSYVGGNTGELFF
16 TRBJ2-7 TRBV19 few TRBD1 TGTGCCAGTAGTTGGACAGGGGGCTGGTCTCCCTACGAGCAGTACTTC CASSWTGGWSPYEQYF
15 TRBJ2-2 TRBV6-5 . . TGTGCCAGCACCGCGTCCCAGGGAAACACCGGGGAGCTGTTTTTT CASTASQGNTGELFF
16 TRBJ2-7 TRBV6-6 . TRBD1 TGTGCCAGCAGTGCCCGAACAGGGGGCGTTTTGTACGAGCAGTACTTC CASSARTGGVLYEQYF
13 TRBJ2-5 TRBV9 . . TGTGCCAGCAGCGTAGCTGATTACGGGACCCAGTACTTC CASSVADYGTQYF